The next 24 T cell receptor beta chains were all read from a single sample in a study of cytomegalovirus exposure and HLA in healthy donors. PCR amplification relied on 60 Vbeta primers (plus 13 Jbeta primers). Measured with immunoSEQ multiplex PCR; TCRdb has only the in-frame clones, and not every one. The sample includes some 160,000 clones, approximately 81% of them seen just once. Input material: PBMCs. Every receptor here comes from a woman aged 40-49 years in good health and CMV-seropositive.

This clone has only one observation. The chain has TRBV9 and TRBJ2-1; tentatively, D is TRBD1 (5 bases). Germline V gene data show CDR1 as SGDLS and CDR2 as YYNGEE. This CDR3 contains 16 residues. V lost 0 bases and J 4 bases, leaving 14 bases between the germline ends. CDR3 sequence (DNA): TGTGCCAGCAGCGTAGGGGGCAGGACCTCGTACAATGAGCAGTTCTTC. It yields the protein CASSVGGRTSYNEQFF.

This clone showed up just a few times. This sequence joins TRBV19 and TRBJ1-1; D gene ambiguous. Deletions cut 5 bases from V and 4 bases from J, with 11 bases between. Germline lookup yields CDR1 LNHDA and CDR2 SQIVND (reference sequence). This CDR3 region has 13 residues. The CDR3 DNA reads as TGTGCCAGTAGTGAAGAGAGGTTCACTGAAGCTTTCTTT. Protein: CASSEERFTEAFF.

J is TRBJ2-2 and V is TRBV10-2; 9 bases match TRBD2. Losses at the gene ends were 8 bases for V and 6 bases for J; bases not matched to a gene: 16. The CDR3 loop spans 17 amino acids. Germline assignment: CDR1 WSHSY and CDR2 SAAADI. Here the CDR3 reads CASALTAGGVSAGELFF. The CDR3 coding sequence is TGCGCCAGCGCCCTTACCGCGGGGGGGGTGTCCGCCGGGGAGCTGTTTTTT.

This clone was recorded many times. V and J are TRBV28 and TRBJ2-1; TRBD1 is a possible D gene (6 bases). CDR1 and CDR2 from the germline V gene are MDHEN and SYDVKM. The CDR3 sequence is 17 residues long. Trimming left V 7 bases short and J 0 bases short, with 19 bases between. For the CDR3, the DNA is TGTGCCAGCACCGGCGCCGGGACACCTTCCTCCTACAATGAGCAGTTCTTC. Translating it yields CASTGAGTPSSYNEQFF.

The V and J genes are TRBV6-1 and TRBJ1-1; the D is unclear. Trimming shortened V by 2 bases and J by 0 bases, and 10 bases separated the two germline ends. The germline CDR1 and CDR2 sequences are MNHNS and SASEGT. The CDR3 loop spans 15 amino acids. The CDR3 nucleotides read TGTGCCAGCAGTGAACCGGGGTCAATGAACACTGAAGCTTTCTTT. This gives the protein CASSEPGSMNTEAFF.

This clone was seen at least ten times. This rearrangement joins TRBV5-6 to TRBJ2-7; a possible D gene is TRBD2 (6 bases). V dropped 0 bases and J dropped 0 bases, with 7 bases sitting between them. Germline V gene data show CDR1 as SGHDT and CDR2 as YYEEEE. The CDR3 is 14 residues long. In DNA form, the CDR3 reads TGTGCCAGCAGCTTGGCCGGGGGCTCCTACGAGCAGTACTTC. This gives the protein CASSLAGGSYEQYF.

The chain links TRBV28 to TRBJ1-3; D is unresolved. The length of the CDR3 is 16 residues. The V end lost 7 bases, the J end lost 1 base, and 17 bases lay between the germline ends. The V gene's germline CDR1 is MDHEN and CDR2 SYDVKM. The CDR3 region is CASTPLARSSGNTIYF. DNA for the CDR3: TGTGCCAGCACCCCCCTCGCTCGGTCTTCTGGAAACACCATATATTTT.

The chain has TRBV18 and TRBJ2-3, with D tentatively TRBD2 (6 bases). CDR1 KGHSH and CDR2 LQKENI come from the germline V gene. Between the trimmed V and J ends, which lost 0 bases and 2 bases, there was a span of 9 bases. The CDR3 spans 15 residues. CDR3 DNA: TGTGCCAGCTCACCACCTAGCGGTCACACAGATACGCAGTATTTT. This sequence encodes CASSPPSGHTDTQYF.

The rearrangement joins TRBV15 to TRBJ2-5, with TRBD2 identical over 10 bases. With V trimmed by 3 bases and J by 5 bases, 12 bases remained unmatched. Germline-derived CDR1 and CDR2 are LNHNV and YYDKDF (reference sequence). The CDR3 totals 17 residues. The CDR3 protein is CATSRGGTSGMGETQYF. For the CDR3, the DNA is TGTGCCACCAGCAGGGGGGGAACTAGCGGGATGGGGGAGACCCAGTACTTC.

The genes are TRBV19 and TRBJ1-2; no reliable D call. The CDR3 consists of 14 residues. Germline V gives CDR1 LNHDA, CDR2 SQIVND (reference sequence). V was clipped by 6 bases and J by 0 bases, with 11 bases between them. The CDR3, as DNA: TGTGCCAGTAGATCGTGGCAGACTAACTATGGCTACACCTTC. Encoded protein: CASRSWQTNYGYTF. The whole variable domain, filled in from reference TRBV19 and TRBJ1-2, reads DGGITQSPKYLFRKEGQNVTLSCEQNLNHDAMYWYRQDPGQGLRLIYYSQIVNDFQKGDIAEGYSVSREKKESFPLTVTSAQKNPTAFYLCASRSWQTNYGYTFGSGTRLTVV.

The chain is built from TRBV9 and TRBJ1-3; 8 nucleotides agree with TRBD1. Germline V gene lookup returns CDR1 SGDLS and CDR2 YYNGEE. This CDR3 is built from 14 residues. Germline trimming cut 3 bases from V and 4 bases from J; bases unmatched to any gene: 3. CDR3 coding DNA: TGTGCCAGCAGCGGGACAGGGAGGGGAAACACCATATATTTT. It codes for CASSGTGRGNTIYF.

The chain uses TRBV5-8 and TRBJ2-7; 9 bases are shared with TRBD1. CDR1 is SGHTS, CDR2 YDEGEE, per germline. Trimming cost V 3 bases and J 2 bases; bases outside gene matches: 6. The CDR3 has 15 amino acids. CDR3 sequence (DNA): TGTGCCAGCAGCTACCCGGACAGGGGAACCTACGAGCAGTACTTC. Protein sequence: CASSYPDRGTYEQYF. Drawing the rest from reference TRBV5-8 and TRBJ2-7, the complete variable domain is EAGVTQSPTHLIKTRGQQATLRCSPISGHTSVYWYQQALGLGLQFLLWYDEGEERNRGNFPPRFSGRQFPNYSSELNVNALELEDSALYLCASSYPDRGTYEQYFGPGTRLTVT.

This sequence joins TRBV11-2 and TRBJ2-7; 9 nucleotides match TRBD1. This CDR3 has 17 residues. Germline loops: CDR1 SGHAT, CDR2 FQNNGV. Losses at the gene ends were 0 bases for V and 4 bases for J; bases not matched to a gene: 10. CDR3 residues: CASSLELSATGGYEQYF. The CDR3 nucleotides are TGTGCCAGCAGCTTAGAGCTTTCCGCGACAGGGGGGTACGAGCAGTACTTC.

The chain uses TRBV27 and TRBJ2-7, with 10 bases fitting TRBD1. The CDR3 runs 16 residues. V was pared by 8 bases and J by 7 bases, with 17 bases of the junction left unmatched. The V gene's germline CDR1 is MNHEY and CDR2 SMNVEV (reference sequence). The CDR3 protein is CASATLFGTGVEEQYF. The CDR3 DNA is TGTGCCAGCGCTACCCTGTTTGGGACAGGGGTGGAAGAGCAGTACTTC.

The V gene is TRBV7-9, the J gene TRBJ2-2; D not certain. Looked up from germline, CDR1 is SEHNR and CDR2 is FQNEAQ (reference sequence). The CDR3 runs to 14 residues. V gave up 3 bases and J gave up 1 base, with 6 bases separating them. The CDR3 loop reads CASSFKRNTGELFF. CDR3 bases: TGTGCCAGCAGCTTCAAGCGGAACACCGGGGAGCTGTTTTTT. The whole variable domain, remainder taken from reference TRBV7-9 and TRBJ2-2, is DTGVSQNPRHKITKRGQNVTFRCDPISEHNRLYWYRQTLGQGPEFLTYFQNEAQLEKSRLLSDRFSAERPKGSFSTLEIQRTEQGDSAMYLCASSFKRNTGELFFGEGSRLTVL.

The V call is TRBV6-5, the J call TRBJ2-7; 10 nucleotides align to TRBD2. Losses at the gene ends were 11 bases for V and 6 bases for J; bases not matched to a gene: 13. Per the germline V gene, CDR1 is MNHEY and CDR2 is SVGAGI. The CDR3 is 14 residues long. The CDR3 DNA follows: TGTGCCGGCAAACTTAGCGGGGGGACTCCCGAGCAGTACTTC. This sequence encodes CAGKLSGGTPEQYF.

The rearrangement uses TRBV29-1 and TRBJ1-4; D is possibly TRBD1 (5 bases). Trimming left V 2 bases short and J 7 bases short, with 23 bases between. The CDR3 is made up of 17 amino acids. Germline V lookup: CDR1 SQVTM, CDR2 ANQGSEA. CDR3 sequence (DNA): TGCAGCGTTGAACTGCAAATACGCGGGGGACGCGGTGAAAAACTGTTTTTT. Translation: CSVELQIRGGRGEKLFF.

CDR3 bases: TGTGCCAGCAGTTTAAATCCCAGGGAAAATGGCTACACCTTC. This gives the protein CASSLNPRENGYTF. The chain uses TRBV28 and TRBJ1-2, with D maybe TRBD1 (5 bases). V shed 2 bases and J shed 6 bases, with 13 bases lying between them. This CDR3 is built from 14 residues. CDR1 and CDR2 from the germline V gene are MDHEN and SYDVKM.

This chain uses TRBV27 with TRBJ2-3; D may be TRBD2 (6 bases). From germline, CDR1 is MNHEY and CDR2 SMNVEV (reference sequence). V lost 0 bases and J lost 3, with 19 bases in between. The CDR3 length is 18 residues. The DNA for the CDR3 is TGTGCCAGCAGTTTATCCGGGGGATCTAGAATCCATACAGATACGCAGTATTTT. Protein: CASSLSGGSRIHTDTQYF.

The rearrangement joins TRBV6-5 to TRBJ2-7; the match to TRBD1 covers 7 bases. V dropped 6 bases and J dropped 1; count of bases not matched to a gene: 9. In germline, CDR1 is MNHEY, CDR2 SVGAGI. This CDR3 is 15 amino acids long. The CDR3 loop reads CASSAQSRGSYEQYF. The CDR3 nucleotides read TGTGCCAGCAGCGCTCAGAGCAGGGGGTCCTACGAGCAGTACTTC.

This sequence joins TRBV19 and TRBJ1-5; TRBD1 agrees at 7 bases. This CDR3 region has 15 residues. Looked up from germline, CDR1 is LNHDA and CDR2 is SQIVND (reference sequence). V shed 6 bases and J 3 bases; nucleotides not matched to a gene: 8. The CDR3 DNA follows: TGTGCCAGTAGGGTAACAGGGGTTGTCAATCAGCCCCAGCATTTT. It yields the protein CASRVTGVVNQPQHF.

The chain combines TRBV7-3 with TRBJ1-2, with a possible D match to TRBD1 (6 bases). The CDR3 runs to 19 residues. CDR1 is SGHTA, CDR2 FQGTGA, per germline. Trimming left V 5 bases short and J 0 bases short, with 25 bases between. The CDR3 sequence: CASSDVPPGAPTANYGYTF. CDR3 nucleotide sequence: TGTGCCAGCAGCGACGTGCCACCAGGGGCACCAACCGCTAACTATGGCTACACCTTC. The complete variable domain, with remaining parts taken from reference TRBV7-3 and TRBJ1-2, reads GAGVSQTPSNKVTEKGKYVELRCDPISGHTALYWYRQSLGQGPEFLIYFQGTGAADDSGLPNDRFFAVRPEGSVSTLKIQRTERGDSAVYLCASSDVPPGAPTANYGYTFGSGTRLTVV.

This clone was picked up a small number of times. V is TRBV9 and J is TRBJ1-5, with TRBD1 matching over 7 bases. The V gene's germline CDR1 is SGDLS and CDR2 YYNGEE. V dropped 2 bases and J dropped 2; count of bases not matched to a gene: 4. The CDR3 has 15 amino acids. The CDR3 is CASSVTGAGNQPQHF. The CDR3 DNA reads as TGTGCCAGCAGCGTTACAGGGGCCGGCAATCAGCCCCAGCATTTT.

The genes are TRBV9 and TRBJ1-2; D not certain. This CDR3 contains 13 residues. V lost 7 bases to trimming and J lost 1 base, with 11 bases between them. The germline gives CDR1 SGDLS, CDR2 YYNGEE. The CDR3 region has the DNA TGTGCCAGCGACCGAGGGAGTAACTATGGCTACACCTTC. Protein: CASDRGSNYGYTF.